What follows are 5 T cell receptor beta chains derived from one specimen sequenced in a study of coeliac disease (dated 2022 in TCRdb). The receptor library was made with the immunoSEQ multiplex PCR assay. TCRdb took this table from immuneACCESS and kept in-frame rearrangements with V and J called. Such tables lack part of the clones; where checked against another copy, unresolved V genes explain under half of the gap, and the rest is unexplained. The sample table contains several thousand clones; only one count was recorded for less than 75% of them. The top ten clones comprise roughly 15% of the sample. Summary of the overall study and its limitations: Compared with controls, active coeliac intraepithelial and lamina propria samples had TRB and TRG repertoires of lower clonality, which suggests that diverse T cells were recruited.

These receptors' targets are unknown. Sequencing was carried out using intraepithelial lymphocytes from the gut. The cell subset or site label of this sample denotes: intraepithelial cell (IEC) fraction of small intestinal biopsy. These receptors came from a woman aged 18-29 years with active celiac disease.

This clone is deemed large. The chain has TRBV4-2 and TRBJ2-2; TRBD1 is a possible D gene (6 bases). The CDR3 contains 19 residues. Per germline, CDR1 LGHNA and CDR2 YNFKEQ. The ends were cut back, 3 bases at V and 6 bases at J, with 26 bases in the middle. The CDR3 here is CASSHSPYPHRAGSGELFF. The CDR3 nucleotides read TGTGCCAGCAGCCATTCCCCCTACCCCCACAGGGCTGGGTCCGGGGAGCTGTTTTTT.

This chain joins TRBV10-3 and TRBJ2-1, with 9 bases lining up with TRBD1. V lost 0 bases, J lost 8 bases, and 11 bases stayed unmatched. The CDR3 extends over 17 amino acids. The germline CDR1 and CDR2 sequences are ENHRY and SYGVKD. The CDR3 region has the DNA TGTGCCATCAGTGAGTCGGTTGTGGACAGGGGTTTGGATGAGCAGTTCTTC. This encodes CAISESVVDRGLDEQFF.

In this sample, this clone turned up a few times. This chain connects TRBV9 to TRBJ1-2; a possible D gene is TRBD1 (6 bases). Germline assignment: CDR1 SGDLS and CDR2 YYNGEE. V was cut by 3 bases and J by 0 bases, with 9 bases left in between. The CDR3 is made up of 14 amino acids. In DNA, the CDR3 is TGTGCCAGCAGCGGTGCAGGGGCTAACTATGGCTACACCTTC. Its protein product is CASSGAGANYGYTF.

This clone came up a few times. The gene calls are TRBV6-5 and TRBJ1-2, with no clear D. In germline, CDR1 is MNHEY, CDR2 SVGAGI. CDR3 length equals 13 residues. V lost 8 bases, J lost 5 bases, and 15 bases lay in between. The chain's CDR3 is CASVEGGGYGYTF. The CDR3 nucleotides are TGTGCCAGCGTGGAGGGCGGTGGATATGGCTACACCTTC.

The V and J genes are TRBV28 and TRBJ1-1; D gene uncertain. Germline V gene lookup returns CDR1 MDHEN and CDR2 SYDVKM. The germline V and J ends were trimmed by 2 bases and 5 bases, with 18 bases remaining between them. The CDR3 has 16 residues. CDR3 nucleotides: TGTGCCAGCAGTTTACCCCTGCGAAGCCCCAGGACTGAAGCTTTCTTT. It codes for CASSLPLRSPRTEAFF.